This T cell receptor (beta chain) was captured by sequencing in a study of T cells in Graves' hyperthyroidism and ophthalmopathy. This clonotype appeared a few times. Its antigen is as yet unknown. With duration under 3 months, ophthalmopathy was active: Clinical Activity Score at least 3, NOSPECS at least 4. Trimming took 5 bases from V and 5 from J; bases not matched to a gene: 5. This CDR3 has 13 residues. Germline V gene data show CDR1 as SGHDT and CDR2 as YYEEEE. Study-wide points: Ophthalmopathy and stable hyperthyroidism were separated by a 13 V-J model.

Researchers amplified the TCR beta CDR3 regions from RNA transcripts. HTBI primers drove first-round RT-PCR of the TCR CDR3. TCRdb reprocessed the multiplex PCR reads via MiXCR and lists one record per CDR3 protein. The table lists around 690,000 distinct CDR3 sequences, more than 20% of them singletons. The rearrangement links TRBV5-6 to TRBJ2-7; TRBD1 aligns across 9 bases. Sequencing was carried out using blood. This receptor was identified in a man in his thirties or forties with Graves' ophthalmopathy. This CDR3 reads CASSRTGVDEQYF. The CDR3 DNA reads as TGTGCCAGCAGTCGGACAGGGGTCGACGAGCAGTACTTC. The full variable domain, completed using reference TRBV5-6 and TRBJ2-7, is DAGVTQSPTHLIKTRGQQVTLRCSPKSGHDTVSWYQQALGQGPQFIFQYYEEEERQRGNFPDRFSGHQFPNYSSELNVNALLLGDSALYLCASSRTGVDEQYFGPGTRLTVT.